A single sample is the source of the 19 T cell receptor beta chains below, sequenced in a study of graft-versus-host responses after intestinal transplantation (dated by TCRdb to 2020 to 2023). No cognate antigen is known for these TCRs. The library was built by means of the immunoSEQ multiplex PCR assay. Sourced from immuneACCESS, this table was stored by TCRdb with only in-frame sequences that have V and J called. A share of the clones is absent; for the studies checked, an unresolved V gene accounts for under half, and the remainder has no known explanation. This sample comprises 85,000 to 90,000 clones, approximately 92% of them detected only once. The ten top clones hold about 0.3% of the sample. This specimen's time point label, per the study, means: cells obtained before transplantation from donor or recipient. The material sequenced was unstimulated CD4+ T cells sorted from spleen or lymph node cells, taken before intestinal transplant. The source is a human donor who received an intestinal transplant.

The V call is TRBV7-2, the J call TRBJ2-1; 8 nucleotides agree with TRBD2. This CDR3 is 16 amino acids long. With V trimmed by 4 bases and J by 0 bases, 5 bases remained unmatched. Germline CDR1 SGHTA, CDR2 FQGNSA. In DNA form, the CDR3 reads TGTGCCAGCAGCTCTACCGGGACTAGCTCCTACAATGAGCAGTTCTTC. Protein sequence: CASSSTGTSSYNEQFF.

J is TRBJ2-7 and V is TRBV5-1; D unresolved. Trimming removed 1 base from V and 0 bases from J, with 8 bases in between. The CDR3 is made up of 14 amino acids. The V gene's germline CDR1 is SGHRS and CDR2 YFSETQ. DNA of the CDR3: TGCGCCAGCAGCTTGAGTGAACTCTCCTACGAGCAGTACTTC. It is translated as CASSLSELSYEQYF.

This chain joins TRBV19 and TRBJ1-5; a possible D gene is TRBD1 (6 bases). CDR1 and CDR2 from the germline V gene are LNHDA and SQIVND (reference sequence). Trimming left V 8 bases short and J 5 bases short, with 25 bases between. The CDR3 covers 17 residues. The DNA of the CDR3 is TGTGCCAGTGGGAGGGGAACAGGGTCCGGAGCGGATCAGCCCCAGCATTTT. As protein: CASGRGTGSGADQPQHF.

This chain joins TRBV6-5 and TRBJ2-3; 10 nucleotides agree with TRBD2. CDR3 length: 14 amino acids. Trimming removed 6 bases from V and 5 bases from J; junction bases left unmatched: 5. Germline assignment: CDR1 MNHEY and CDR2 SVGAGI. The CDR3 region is CASRLSGGGDTQYF. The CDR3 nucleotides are TGTGCCAGCAGACTCAGCGGGGGGGGAGATACGCAGTATTTT.

This chain's CDR3 is CASSLGLAGGDEQYF. DNA for the CDR3: TGCGCCAGCAGCTTGGGTTTGGCAGGGGGAGACGAGCAGTACTTC. The J gene is TRBJ2-7, the V gene TRBV5-1, with 7 bases aligning to TRBD1. The CDR3 sequence is 15 residues long. J gave up 5 bases and V 0 bases, and 8 bases lay outside the gene matches. The germline V gene encodes CDR1 SGHRS and CDR2 YFSETQ.

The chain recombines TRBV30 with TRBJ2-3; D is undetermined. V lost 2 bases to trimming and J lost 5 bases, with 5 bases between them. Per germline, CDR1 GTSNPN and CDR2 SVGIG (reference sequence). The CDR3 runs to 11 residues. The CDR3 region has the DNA TGTGCCTGGAGTTGGGGAGATACGCAGTATTTT. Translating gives CAWSWGDTQYF.

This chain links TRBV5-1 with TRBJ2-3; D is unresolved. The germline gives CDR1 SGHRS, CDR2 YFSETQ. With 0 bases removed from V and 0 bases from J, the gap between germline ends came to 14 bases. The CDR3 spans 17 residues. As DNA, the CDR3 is TGCGCCAGCAGCTTGGCCCCCGGGCTACACAGCACAGATACGCAGTATTTT. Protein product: CASSLAPGLHSTDTQYF.

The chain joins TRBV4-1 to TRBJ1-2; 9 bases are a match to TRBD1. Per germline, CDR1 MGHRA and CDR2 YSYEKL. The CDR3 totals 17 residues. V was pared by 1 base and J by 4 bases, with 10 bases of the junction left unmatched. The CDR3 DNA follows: TGCGCCAGCAGCCAAGTGAGGGGGACAGGGCGCGTCTATGGCTACACCTTC. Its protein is CASSQVRGTGRVYGYTF.

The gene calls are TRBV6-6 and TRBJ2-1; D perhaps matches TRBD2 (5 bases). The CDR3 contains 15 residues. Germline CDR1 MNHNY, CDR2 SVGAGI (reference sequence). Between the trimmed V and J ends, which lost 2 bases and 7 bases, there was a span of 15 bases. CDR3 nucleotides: TGTGCCAGCAGTTACCCCGTGGCGGGCATAAATGAGCAGTTCTTC. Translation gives CASSYPVAGINEQFF.

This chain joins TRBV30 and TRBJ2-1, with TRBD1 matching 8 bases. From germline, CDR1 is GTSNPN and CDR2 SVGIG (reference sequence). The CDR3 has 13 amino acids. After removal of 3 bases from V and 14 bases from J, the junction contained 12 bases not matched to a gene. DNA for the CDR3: TGTGCCTGGAGCTTCCCGGGACAGGTGGGGGAGTTCTTC. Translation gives CAWSFPGQVGEFF.

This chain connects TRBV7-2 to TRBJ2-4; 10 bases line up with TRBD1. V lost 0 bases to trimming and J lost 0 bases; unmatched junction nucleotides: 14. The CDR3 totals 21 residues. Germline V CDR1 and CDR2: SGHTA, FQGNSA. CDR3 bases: TGTGCCAGCAGCTTAGCCTCATGGGGACAGGGGACTAAAGTAGCCAAAAACATTCAGTACTTC. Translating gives CASSLASWGQGTKVAKNIQYF.

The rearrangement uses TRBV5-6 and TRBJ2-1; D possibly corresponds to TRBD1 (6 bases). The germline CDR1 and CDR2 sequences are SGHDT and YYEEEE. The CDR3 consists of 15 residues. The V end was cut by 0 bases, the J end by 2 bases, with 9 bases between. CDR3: CASSLEGQTYNEQFF. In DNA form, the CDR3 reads TGTGCCAGCAGCTTGGAGGGACAAACCTACAATGAGCAGTTCTTC.

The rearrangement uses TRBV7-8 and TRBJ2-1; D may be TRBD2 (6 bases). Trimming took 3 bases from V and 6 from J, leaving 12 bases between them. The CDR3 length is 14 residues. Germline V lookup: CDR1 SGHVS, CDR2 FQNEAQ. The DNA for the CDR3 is TGTGCCAGCAGCTTCCGGGACTCGGGCAATGAGCAGTTCTTC. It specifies CASSFRDSGNEQFF. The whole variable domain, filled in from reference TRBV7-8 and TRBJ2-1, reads GAGVSQSPRYKVAKRGQDVALRCDPISGHVSLFWYQQALGQGPEFLTYFQNEAQLDKSGLPSDRFFAERPEGSVSTLKIQRTQQEDSAVYLCASSFRDSGNEQFFGPGTRLTVL.

CDR3 nucleotide sequence: TGCGCCAGCAGCTTGGCCGCGGGCACTAATGAAAAACTGTTTTTT. Residues: CASSLAAGTNEKLFF. This chain joins TRBV5-1 and TRBJ1-4; D not certain. The germline V and J ends were trimmed by 0 bases and 2 bases, with 8 bases remaining between them. The CDR3 runs 15 residues. Germline loops: CDR1 SGHRS, CDR2 YFSETQ.

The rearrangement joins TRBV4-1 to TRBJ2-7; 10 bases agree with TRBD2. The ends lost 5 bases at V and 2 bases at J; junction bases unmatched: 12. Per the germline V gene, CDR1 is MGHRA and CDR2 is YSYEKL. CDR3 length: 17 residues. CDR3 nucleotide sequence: TGCGCCAGCAGCAATCCAGGGACTAGCGTGTGGGCCTACGAGCAGTACTTC. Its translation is CASSNPGTSVWAYEQYF.

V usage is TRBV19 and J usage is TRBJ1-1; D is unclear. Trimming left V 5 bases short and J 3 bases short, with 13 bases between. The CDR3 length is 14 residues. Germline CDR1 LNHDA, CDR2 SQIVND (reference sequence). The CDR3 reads CASSLGKGYTEAFF. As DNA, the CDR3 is TGTGCCAGTAGTTTAGGCAAAGGGTACACTGAAGCTTTCTTT.

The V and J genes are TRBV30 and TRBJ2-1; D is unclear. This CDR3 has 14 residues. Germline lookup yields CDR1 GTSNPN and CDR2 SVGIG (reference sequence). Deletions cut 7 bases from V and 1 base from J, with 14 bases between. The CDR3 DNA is TGTGCCTACAGACCATTTGGGTCCTACAATGAGCAGTTCTTC. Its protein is CAYRPFGSYNEQFF. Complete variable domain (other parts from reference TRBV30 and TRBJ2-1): SQTIHQWPATLVQPVGSPLSLECTVEGTSNPNLYWYRQAAGRGLQLLFYSVGIGQISSEVPQNLSASRPQDRQFILSSKKLLLSDSGFYLCAYRPFGSYNEQFFGPGTRLTVL.

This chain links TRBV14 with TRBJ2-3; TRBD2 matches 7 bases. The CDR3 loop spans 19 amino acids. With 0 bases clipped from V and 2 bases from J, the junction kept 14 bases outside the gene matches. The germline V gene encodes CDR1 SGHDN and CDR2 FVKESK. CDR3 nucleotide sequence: TGTGCCAGCAGCCAAGATGGATTATCCGCGCTAGCGGCCACAGATACGCAGTATTTT. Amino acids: CASSQDGLSALAATDTQYF.

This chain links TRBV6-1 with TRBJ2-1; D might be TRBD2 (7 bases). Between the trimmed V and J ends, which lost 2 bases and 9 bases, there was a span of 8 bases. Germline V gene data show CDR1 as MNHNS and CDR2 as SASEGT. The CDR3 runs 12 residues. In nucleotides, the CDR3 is TGTGCCAGCAGTGAAAGGGGGGGTGAGCAGTTCTTC. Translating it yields CASSERGGEQFF.